A selection of T cell receptor beta chains follows, all from one sample in a study of identical twins. Each CDR3 protein is one row after TCRdb ran MiXCR on the 5' RACE reads. The sample shows around 230,000 distinct CDR3 sequences, around a tenth of them seen only once. The sequenced material came from memory (CD45RO+) T cells sorted from blood. These receptors were collected from a woman aged 18-29 years in good health. Both conserved end residues are part of each CDR3. The D gene is left open where the match is weak. Clone size appears in some rows only: once, few, many, or a class for an expanded clone.

clone_size: many
v_call: TRBV5-1
j_call: TRBJ2-3
d_call: .
cdr3_nt: TGCGCCAGCAGCTCTGCTAGCACAGATACGCAGTATTTT
cdr3_aa: CASSSASTDTQYF

clone_size: few
v_call: TRBV20-1
j_call: TRBJ2-7
d_call: .
cdr3_nt: TGCAGTGCTAGCCGTTGGGGGCTTACTAACGAGCAGTACTTC
cdr3_aa: CSASRWGLTNEQYF

clone_size: few
v_call: TRBV20-1
j_call: TRBJ1-6
d_call: .
cdr3_nt: TGCAGTGCTAGAGTAGGAGGGACACCCTTCGCACCCCTCCACTTT
cdr3_aa: CSARVGGTPFAPLHF

clone_size: few
v_call: TRBV20-1
j_call: TRBJ1-6
d_call: TRBD1
cdr3_nt: TGCAGTGCTAGAGCGGGACAGGGGCATTCACCCCTCCACTTT
cdr3_aa: CSARAGQGHSPLHF

clone_size: few
v_call: TRBV7-3
j_call: TRBJ2-5
d_call: .
cdr3_nt: TGTGCCAGCAGCTTAGGTTCCTCGGAGAAAGAGACCCAGTACTTC
cdr3_aa: CASSLGSSEKETQYF

clone_size: few
v_call: TRBV9
j_call: TRBJ1-2
d_call: .
cdr3_nt: TGTGCCAGCAGCGTAGGAGACAATGGCTACACCTTC
cdr3_aa: CASSVGDNGYTF

clone_size: few
v_call: TRBV6-5
j_call: TRBJ2-7
d_call: TRBD2
cdr3_nt: TGTGCCAGCAGTTACCGACTAGCGGGGTACGGGGAGCAGTACTTC
cdr3_aa: CASSYRLAGYGEQYF

clone_size: few
v_call: TRBV15
j_call: TRBJ1-1
d_call: TRBD1
cdr3_nt: TGTGCCACCAGCTCAAAACGACAGGGAAGAGGGGTAACTGAAGCTTTCTTT
cdr3_aa: CATSSKRQGRGVTEAFF

clone_size: few
v_call: TRBV18
j_call: TRBJ2-5
d_call: TRBD1
cdr3_nt: TGTGCCAGCTCATCCTCTGGACAGGCAACAGGGACCCAGTACTTC
cdr3_aa: CASSSSGQATGTQYF

clone_size: many
v_call: TRBV7-9
j_call: TRBJ1-4
d_call: TRBD1
cdr3_nt: TGTGCCAGCAGCTTGGGACAGGGCTTCAGTGAAAAACTGTTTTTT
cdr3_aa: CASSLGQGFSEKLFF

clone_size: few
v_call: TRBV7-2
j_call: TRBJ1-3
d_call: .
cdr3_nt: TGTGCCAGCAGCCCCCAGACAGGCTACTCTGGAAACACCATATATTTT
cdr3_aa: CASSPQTGYSGNTIYF

clone_size: few
v_call: TRBV20-1
j_call: TRBJ2-1
d_call: TRBD2
cdr3_nt: TGCAGTGCTAGCGGCGGGAGGGCCAGTAATGAGCAGTTCTTC
cdr3_aa: CSASGGRASNEQFF

clone_size: many
v_call: TRBV2
j_call: TRBJ2-1
d_call: .
cdr3_nt: TGTGCCAGCACTCAGTCCGCCTACAATGAGCAGTTCTTC
cdr3_aa: CASTQSAYNEQFF

clone_size: .
v_call: TRBV7-8
j_call: TRBJ2-6
d_call: .
cdr3_nt: TGTGCCAGCACGGGGTATTTCTCTGGGGCCAACGTCCTGACTTTC
cdr3_aa: CASTGYFSGANVLTF

clone_size: few
v_call: TRBV6-5
j_call: TRBJ2-7
d_call: TRBD2
cdr3_nt: TGTGCCAGCCGGGGAGGGGTCGACGAGCAGTACTTC
cdr3_aa: CASRGGVDEQYF

clone_size: few
v_call: TRBV25-1
j_call: TRBJ2-2
d_call: TRBD1
cdr3_nt: TGTGCCAGCAGTGAATACCGTGGGACAGGCAACACCGGGGAGCTGTTTTTT
cdr3_aa: CASSEYRGTGNTGELFF

clone_size: few
v_call: TRBV20-1
j_call: TRBJ2-2
d_call: .
cdr3_nt: TGCAGTGCTAGTCGTAATGGAGATCGGGGGGAGCTGTTTTTT
cdr3_aa: CSASRNGDRGELFF

clone_size: many
v_call: TRBV5-1
j_call: TRBJ1-1
d_call: .
cdr3_nt: TGCGCCAGCAGCTTGGGTAGGGCGCGCACTGAAGCTTTCTTT
cdr3_aa: CASSLGRARTEAFF

clone_size: .
v_call: TRBV10-3
j_call: TRBJ2-3
d_call: TRBD1
cdr3_nt: TGTGCCATCAGTAGGCAGGGGGAAATCACAGATACGCAGTATTTT
cdr3_aa: CAISRQGEITDTQYF

clone_size: .
v_call: TRBV24-1
j_call: TRBJ2-3
d_call: .
cdr3_nt: TGTGCCACCAGTGATTTAACGGGGGGCACAGATACGCAGTATTTT
cdr3_aa: CATSDLTGGTDTQYF

clone_size: .
v_call: TRBV3-1
j_call: TRBJ1-3
d_call: TRBD1
cdr3_nt: TGTGCCAGCAGCCAGGGACAGCGAAACACCATATATTTT
cdr3_aa: CASSQGQRNTIYF

clone_size: many
v_call: TRBV14
j_call: TRBJ2-3
d_call: .
cdr3_nt: TGTGCCAGCAGCCAGGACATTAGCGGCGCAGATACGCAGTATTTT
cdr3_aa: CASSQDISGADTQYF

clone_size: .
v_call: TRBV20-1
j_call: TRBJ1-1
d_call: TRBD1
cdr3_nt: TGCAGTGCTGAACAACAGGGGAGAGAAACTGAAGCTTTCTTT
cdr3_aa: CSAEQQGRETEAFF

clone_size: few
v_call: TRBV20-1
j_call: TRBJ2-1
d_call: TRBD2
cdr3_nt: TGCAGTGCTGCATTACTAGCGGGGGCGTCCTACAATGAGCAGTTCTTC
cdr3_aa: CSAALLAGASYNEQFF

clone_size: .
v_call: TRBV5-1
j_call: TRBJ2-5
d_call: TRBD2
cdr3_nt: TGCGCCAGCAAAGAGCGGGAAGGGACCCAGTACTTC
cdr3_aa: CASKEREGTQYF

clone_size: many
v_call: TRBV5-1
j_call: TRBJ2-3
d_call: TRBD2
cdr3_nt: TGTGCCAGCAGCCTGGGGGGGGGGATCACAGATACGCAGTATTTT
cdr3_aa: CASSLGGGITDTQYF

clone_size: many
v_call: TRBV20-1
j_call: TRBJ2-2
d_call: .
cdr3_nt: TGCAGTGCTAGAGATAAGCCAGGGGACGCCGGGGAGCTGTTTTTT
cdr3_aa: CSARDKPGDAGELFF

clone_size: few
v_call: TRBV2
j_call: TRBJ1-4
d_call: .
cdr3_nt: TGTGCCTGTCAGCGGACAGATCATAATGAAAAACTGTTTTTT
cdr3_aa: CACQRTDHNEKLFF

clone_size: few
v_call: TRBV20-1
j_call: TRBJ2-7
d_call: TRBD2
cdr3_nt: TGCAGTGCTAGAGATCTTACTAGCGGGGGGGACGAGCAGTACTTC
cdr3_aa: CSARDLTSGGDEQYF

clone_size: .
v_call: TRBV19
j_call: TRBJ2-5
d_call: TRBD2
cdr3_nt: TGTGCCAGTAGCAAAATGGGACTAGCGGGGGGTAAGCAAGAGACCCAGTACTTC
cdr3_aa: CASSKMGLAGGKQETQYF

clone_size: few
v_call: TRBV6-1
j_call: TRBJ2-4
d_call: .
cdr3_nt: TGTGCCAGCAGTGAAAGTGGGGGCCGGAACATTCAGTACTTC
cdr3_aa: CASSESGGRNIQYF

clone_size: .
v_call: TRBV12-3/TRBV12-4
j_call: TRBJ2-5
d_call: .
cdr3_nt: TGTGCCAGCAGTTGGCCCGGGGGTTGGACCCAGTACTTC
cdr3_aa: CASSWPGGWTQYF

clone_size: .
v_call: TRBV12-3/TRBV12-4
j_call: TRBJ1-1
d_call: .
cdr3_nt: TGTGCCAGCAGTTTCCAGGTATTGAACACTGAAGCTTTCTTT
cdr3_aa: CASSFQVLNTEAFF

clone_size: few
v_call: TRBV30
j_call: TRBJ2-3
d_call: .
cdr3_nt: TGTGCCTGGAGTTTAACAACGGGGCTGGTAGCCAAGTTCGTCAGAGATACGCAGTATTTT
cdr3_aa: CAWSLTTGLVAKFVRDTQYF

clone_size: many
v_call: TRBV20-1
j_call: TRBJ2-7
d_call: TRBD2
cdr3_nt: TGCAGTGCCGTACCGCTTACTAGCGGGAGCTACGAGCAGTACTTC
cdr3_aa: CSAVPLTSGSYEQYF

clone_size: .
v_call: TRBV3-1
j_call: TRBJ2-3
d_call: TRBD2
cdr3_nt: TGTGCCAGCAGTTACCGGGGGGTGGCTAGCACAGATACGCAGTATTTT
cdr3_aa: CASSYRGVASTDTQYF

clone_size: few
v_call: TRBV20-1
j_call: TRBJ1-4
d_call: .
cdr3_nt: TGCAGTGCTGCCGGACATGAAAAACTGTTTTTT
cdr3_aa: CSAAGHEKLFF

clone_size: .
v_call: TRBV7-9
j_call: TRBJ2-7
d_call: TRBD1
cdr3_nt: TGTGCCAGCAGCTTAATGGGACAGCTTTCCTACGAGCAGTACTTC
cdr3_aa: CASSLMGQLSYEQYF

clone_size: few
v_call: TRBV5-5
j_call: TRBJ1-1
d_call: .
cdr3_nt: TGTGCCAGCAGCTTGTCCTTCATGAACACTGAAGCTTTCTTT
cdr3_aa: CASSLSFMNTEAFF

clone_size: few
v_call: TRBV19
j_call: TRBJ2-1
d_call: .
cdr3_nt: TGTGCCAGTAGTTCTTTAGGTGGGGGATACAATGAGCAGTTCTTC
cdr3_aa: CASSSLGGGYNEQFF

clone_size: many
v_call: TRBV5-5
j_call: TRBJ1-6
d_call: .
cdr3_nt: TGTGCCAGCAGCTGGGTGACAATCAGGTCAGAATCACCCCTCCACTTT
cdr3_aa: CASSWVTIRSESPLHF

clone_size: many
v_call: TRBV2
j_call: TRBJ2-2
d_call: .
cdr3_nt: TGTGCCAGCAGAACAGGGCCGAACACCGGGGAGCTGTTTTTT
cdr3_aa: CASRTGPNTGELFF

clone_size: few
v_call: TRBV6-1
j_call: TRBJ2-7
d_call: .
cdr3_nt: TGTGCCAGCAGTGAGGACAGCCACTACGAGCAGTACTTC
cdr3_aa: CASSEDSHYEQYF

clone_size: .
v_call: TRBV6-2/TRBV6-3
j_call: TRBJ2-7
d_call: .
cdr3_nt: TGTGCCAGCAGTCACCCGAGGTCCTACGAGCAGTACTTC
cdr3_aa: CASSHPRSYEQYF

clone_size: few
v_call: TRBV5-1
j_call: TRBJ2-1
d_call: TRBD1
cdr3_nt: TGCGCCAGCAGCTCCACCGGGACAGGTTTTAGAGAGCAGTTCTTC
cdr3_aa: CASSSTGTGFREQFF

clone_size: .
v_call: TRBV20-1
j_call: TRBJ2-3
d_call: .
cdr3_nt: TGCAGTGCTAAGGAGGGACTCACAGATACGCAGTATTTT
cdr3_aa: CSAKEGLTDTQYF

clone_size: few
v_call: TRBV7-2
j_call: TRBJ2-3
d_call: .
cdr3_nt: TGTGCCAGCAGCTTGTCCTTTATACATACGCAGTATTTT
cdr3_aa: CASSLSFIHTQYF